This TCR beta chain was found in a study of T cell responses to AZD1222 COVID-19 vaccine. This table comes from immunoSEQ multiplex PCR, and its TCRdb copy is limited to in-frame clones, with some not included. The sample yields approximately 94,000 clones, around nine tenths seen once. Trimming removed 2 bases at V and 6 bases at J, with 11 bases between. The CDR3 is 13 residues long. Germline values: CDR1 MNHEY, CDR2 SVGEGT. Study-wide results and limits: Of the AZD1222 recipients, only 5 or 6 were seropositive at baseline. Donors, mostly white British, included more females; clonal diversity was possibly underestimated. Rises in breadth and depth of Spike-specific TCRs came after two AZD1222 doses.

About this clone itself: Its antigen is unknown.

The clonotype comes from an adult in good health. The chain couples TRBV6-2 or TRBV6-3 to TRBJ2-7; no clear D. Here the sequenced sample was peripheral blood, taken on day 0 of AZD1222 vaccination. The CDR3 loop reads CASSYENEFEQYF. As DNA, the CDR3 is TGTGCCAGCAGTTACGAAAACGAGTTCGAGCAGTACTTC.